Sequencing of this TCR beta chain was carried out in a study of metastatic and nonmetastatic thyroid tumors. On the study more broadly: Comparison of repertoires was carried out across blood and tumor or nodule tissue from malignant and benign thyroid patients. Study-wide results and limits: Benign nodules reportedly had significantly lower TCR beta diversity than malignant thyroid tumors in blood and tumor.

A few counts support this clone. Its antigen is not known. Trimming took off 4 bases at V and 6 bases at J, with 4 bases between the two ends. CDR1 and CDR2 from the germline V gene are MNHNS and SASEGT. This CDR3 spans 10 amino acids. Prior to thyroid surgery, none of the patients had received any treatment. TCRdb reanalyzed the PCR reads via MiXCR. The sample lists 40,000 to 55,000 clones, about 15% seen once, with 2.5% to 3.5% in the top ten. The genes are TRBV6-1 and TRBJ2-7; no clear D gene. This receptor was taken from a female donor with papillary thyroid cancer or a benign thyroid nodule (not recorded which). Some clones in this sample may be carry-over from other donors' samples. The source material was blood. CDR3 in DNA: TGTGCCAGCAGTGCCGCCGAGCAGTACTTC. Its protein is CASSAAEQYF.